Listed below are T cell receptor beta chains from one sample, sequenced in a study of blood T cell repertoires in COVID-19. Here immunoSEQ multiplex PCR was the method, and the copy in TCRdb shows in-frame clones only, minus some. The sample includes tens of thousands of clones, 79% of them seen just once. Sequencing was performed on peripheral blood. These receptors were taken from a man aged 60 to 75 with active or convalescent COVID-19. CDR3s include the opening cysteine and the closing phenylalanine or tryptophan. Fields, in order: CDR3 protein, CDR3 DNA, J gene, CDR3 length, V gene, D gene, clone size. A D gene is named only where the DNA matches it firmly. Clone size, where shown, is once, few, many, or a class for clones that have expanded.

cdr3_aa: CASNSPAGLTDTQYF
cdr3_nt: TGTGCCAGCAACAGTCCAGCGGGACTCACAGATACGCAGTATTTT
j_call: TRBJ2-3
cdr3_length: 15
v_call: TRBV28
d_call: TRBD2
clone_size: NA

cdr3_aa: CASSSSPSDTNTGELFF
cdr3_nt: TGTGCCAGCAGCTCGTCTCCCTCCGACACGAACACCGGGGAGCTGTTTTTT
j_call: TRBJ2-2
cdr3_length: 17
v_call: TRBV7-7
d_call: NA
clone_size: NA

cdr3_aa: CAISEDRADQPQHF
cdr3_nt: TGTGCCATCAGTGAGGACAGGGCGGATCAGCCCCAGCATTTT
j_call: TRBJ1-5
cdr3_length: 14
v_call: TRBV10-3
d_call: TRBD1
clone_size: once

cdr3_aa: CASSPRDRGRTGELFF
cdr3_nt: TGTGCCAGTAGTCCCCGGGACAGGGGAAGAACCGGGGAGCTGTTTTTT
j_call: TRBJ2-2
cdr3_length: 16
v_call: TRBV19
d_call: TRBD1
clone_size: NA

cdr3_aa: CASSQAQSQVGTNEKLFF
cdr3_nt: TGTGCCAGCAGCCAAGCACAATCCCAGGTCGGAACTAATGAAAAACTGTTTTTT
j_call: TRBJ1-4
cdr3_length: 18
v_call: TRBV4-2
d_call: NA
clone_size: NA

cdr3_aa: CASMQVGPPLHF
cdr3_nt: TGTGCCAGCATGCAGGTCGGCCCGCCCCTCCACTTT
j_call: TRBJ1-6
cdr3_length: 12
v_call: TRBV2
d_call: NA
clone_size: NA

cdr3_aa: CAISEWGTSPRRSSYNEQFF
cdr3_nt: TGTGCCATCAGTGAGTGGGGGACTAGCCCCCGAAGATCATCCTACAATGAGCAGTTCTTC
j_call: TRBJ2-1
cdr3_length: 20
v_call: TRBV10-3
d_call: TRBD2
clone_size: NA

cdr3_aa: CASSLVDGRDYNSPLHF
cdr3_nt: TGTGCCAGCAGCTTAGTTGATGGGAGGGATTATAATTCACCCCTCCACTTT
j_call: TRBJ1-6
cdr3_length: 17
v_call: TRBV7-9
d_call: NA
clone_size: NA

cdr3_aa: CASSEDNTDTQYF
cdr3_nt: TGTGCCAGCAGTGAAGACAACACAGATACGCAGTATTTT
j_call: TRBJ2-3
cdr3_length: 13
v_call: TRBV6-1
d_call: NA
clone_size: few

cdr3_aa: CASSLIAGAYEQYF
cdr3_nt: TGCGCCAGCAGCTTGATCGCCGGAGCCTACGAGCAGTACTTC
j_call: TRBJ2-7
cdr3_length: 14
v_call: TRBV5-1
d_call: NA
clone_size: NA

cdr3_aa: CAWIGGSNSPLHF
cdr3_nt: TGTGCCTGGATTGGGGGGTCTAATTCACCCCTCCACTTT
j_call: TRBJ1-6
cdr3_length: 13
v_call: TRBV30
d_call: NA
clone_size: NA

cdr3_aa: CASTPAGQYYGYTF
cdr3_nt: TGTGCCAGCACCCCCGCGGGACAGTACTATGGCTACACCTTC
j_call: TRBJ1-2
cdr3_length: 14
v_call: TRBV28
d_call: TRBD1
clone_size: NA

cdr3_aa: CASRPTGTGNTEAFF
cdr3_nt: TGTGCCAGCAGACCCACCGGGACAGGGAACACTGAAGCTTTCTTT
j_call: TRBJ1-1
cdr3_length: 15
v_call: TRBV28
d_call: TRBD1
clone_size: few

cdr3_aa: CASSQRGLQGAGGYTF
cdr3_nt: TGTGCCAGCAGCCAACGGGGTCTTCAGGGGGCGGGAGGCTACACCTTC
j_call: TRBJ1-2
cdr3_length: 16
v_call: TRBV3-1/TRBV3-2
d_call: TRBD1
clone_size: few

cdr3_aa: CASSGGAGNTIYF
cdr3_nt: TGTGCCAGCAGTGGGGGAGCTGGAAACACCATATATTTT
j_call: TRBJ1-3
cdr3_length: 13
v_call: TRBV25-1
d_call: NA
clone_size: NA

cdr3_aa: CASSPGGPADTQYF
cdr3_nt: TGTGCCAGCAGCCCCGGTGGGCCAGCAGATACGCAGTATTTT
j_call: TRBJ2-3
cdr3_length: 14
v_call: TRBV6-7
d_call: NA
clone_size: NA

cdr3_aa: CASSSGGTGELFF
cdr3_nt: TGTGCCAGCAGCTCAGGGGGGACCGGGGAGCTGTTTTTT
j_call: TRBJ2-2
cdr3_length: 13
v_call: TRBV7-3
d_call: NA
clone_size: NA

cdr3_aa: CASSEGGSPLHF
cdr3_nt: TGTGCCAGCAGTGAAGGGGGCTCACCCCTCCACTTT
j_call: TRBJ1-6
cdr3_length: 12
v_call: TRBV2
d_call: NA
clone_size: NA

cdr3_aa: CASSLGGYEQYF
cdr3_nt: TGTGCCAGCAGTTTGGGGGGCTACGAGCAGTACTTC
j_call: TRBJ2-7
cdr3_length: 12
v_call: TRBV28
d_call: NA
clone_size: few

cdr3_aa: CASSIGGAEAFF
cdr3_nt: TGTGCCAGTAGTATTGGCGGCGCTGAAGCTTTCTTT
j_call: TRBJ1-1
cdr3_length: 12
v_call: TRBV19
d_call: NA
clone_size: NA

cdr3_aa: CASSTYPRDSSHQPQHF
cdr3_nt: TGTGCCAGTAGTACCTACCCCCGGGACAGCTCCCATCAGCCCCAGCATTTT
j_call: TRBJ1-5
cdr3_length: 17
v_call: TRBV19
d_call: TRBD1
clone_size: NA

cdr3_aa: CASSTRRTGIGYTF
cdr3_nt: TGTGCCAGCAGTACCCGGCGGACAGGGATTGGCTACACCTTC
j_call: TRBJ1-2
cdr3_length: 14
v_call: TRBV6-5
d_call: TRBD1
clone_size: NA

cdr3_aa: CASSSPRTDFQETQYF
cdr3_nt: TGCGCCAGCAGCTCACCCAGGACAGACTTCCAAGAGACCCAGTACTTC
j_call: TRBJ2-5
cdr3_length: 16
v_call: TRBV5-1
d_call: NA
clone_size: NA

cdr3_aa: CSVEFMGPSYNEQFF
cdr3_nt: TGCAGCGTTGAATTTATGGGGCCCTCCTACAATGAGCAGTTCTTC
j_call: TRBJ2-1
cdr3_length: 15
v_call: TRBV29-1
d_call: NA
clone_size: NA

cdr3_aa: CASRGSGGGTDTQYF
cdr3_nt: TGTGCCAGCAGGGGTAGCGGGGGGGGCACAGATACGCAGTATTTT
j_call: TRBJ2-3
cdr3_length: 15
v_call: TRBV6-5
d_call: TRBD2
clone_size: NA

cdr3_aa: CASSQDPSAIRGAFF
cdr3_nt: TGTGCCAGCAGCCAAGATCCTTCTGCGATTAGGGGAGCTTTCTTT
j_call: TRBJ1-1
cdr3_length: 15
v_call: TRBV14
d_call: NA
clone_size: NA

cdr3_aa: CASIITGSDSTEAFF
cdr3_nt: TGTGCCAGCATCATTACCGGATCGGACAGCACTGAAGCTTTCTTT
j_call: TRBJ1-1
cdr3_length: 15
v_call: TRBV6-5
d_call: NA
clone_size: few

cdr3_aa: CASSLGHRSYEQYF
cdr3_nt: TGTGCCAGCAGCCTGGGACACCGCTCCTACGAGCAGTACTTC
j_call: TRBJ2-7
cdr3_length: 14
v_call: TRBV3-1/TRBV3-2
d_call: NA
clone_size: NA

cdr3_aa: CASSYEETQYF
cdr3_nt: TGTGCCAGCAGCTATGAGGAGACCCAGTACTTC
j_call: TRBJ2-5
cdr3_length: 11
v_call: TRBV3-1/TRBV3-2
d_call: NA
clone_size: few

cdr3_aa: CASSPGLPTNEKLFF
cdr3_nt: TGTGCCAGCTCACCAGGGCTCCCAACTAATGAAAAACTGTTTTTT
j_call: TRBJ1-4
cdr3_length: 15
v_call: TRBV18
d_call: NA
clone_size: NA

cdr3_aa: CASSEWGGLAGELFF
cdr3_nt: TGTGCCAGCAGTGAATGGGGGGGCTTGGCCGGGGAGCTGTTTTTT
j_call: TRBJ2-2
cdr3_length: 15
v_call: TRBV2
d_call: NA
clone_size: once

cdr3_aa: CASSLLQGGSYEQYF
cdr3_nt: TGTGCCAGCAGTTTACTCCAGGGGGGCTCCTACGAGCAGTACTTC
j_call: TRBJ2-7
cdr3_length: 15
v_call: TRBV28
d_call: NA
clone_size: NA

cdr3_aa: CASSQDGAGPHQQPQHF
cdr3_nt: TGCGCCAGCAGCCAAGATGGGGCAGGGCCTCACCAACAGCCCCAGCATTTT
j_call: TRBJ1-5
cdr3_length: 17
v_call: TRBV4-1
d_call: NA
clone_size: few

cdr3_aa: CASSSTGQVGGGYTF
cdr3_nt: TGTGCCAGCAGTTCCACGGGACAGGTGGGGGGTGGCTACACCTTC
j_call: TRBJ1-2
cdr3_length: 15
v_call: TRBV6-5
d_call: TRBD1
clone_size: NA

cdr3_aa: CASSLGRLQGDSPLHF
cdr3_nt: TGTGCCAGCAGCTTGGGGAGACTCCAGGGGGATTCACCCCTCCACTTT
j_call: TRBJ1-6
cdr3_length: 16
v_call: TRBV5-4
d_call: TRBD1
clone_size: NA

cdr3_aa: CASRLAGGDTEAFF
cdr3_nt: TGTGCCAGCAGATTAGCGGGGGGGGACACTGAAGCTTTCTTT
j_call: TRBJ1-1
cdr3_length: 14
v_call: TRBV28
d_call: NA
clone_size: NA

cdr3_aa: CASSSRDSTDTQYF
cdr3_nt: TGTGCCAGCAGCTCCCGGGACAGTACAGATACGCAGTATTTT
j_call: TRBJ2-3
cdr3_length: 14
v_call: TRBV11-2
d_call: TRBD1
clone_size: NA

cdr3_aa: CASSPAGADSPLHF
cdr3_nt: TGTGCCAGCTCACCAGCAGGGGCTGATTCACCCCTCCACTTT
j_call: TRBJ1-6
cdr3_length: 14
v_call: TRBV18
d_call: NA
clone_size: NA

cdr3_aa: CASSENQGTDTQYF
cdr3_nt: TGTGCCAGCAGTGAAAATCAGGGCACAGATACGCAGTATTTT
j_call: TRBJ2-3
cdr3_length: 14
v_call: TRBV2
d_call: NA
clone_size: once

cdr3_aa: CASSLSSLNTEAFF
cdr3_nt: TGTGCCAGCAGTTTATCCAGTTTGAACACTGAAGCTTTCTTT
j_call: TRBJ1-1
cdr3_length: 14
v_call: TRBV27
d_call: NA
clone_size: NA

cdr3_aa: CASRYRDRDYEQYF
cdr3_nt: TGTGCCAGCAGGTACCGGGACAGAGACTACGAGCAGTACTTC
j_call: TRBJ2-7
cdr3_length: 14
v_call: TRBV7-3
d_call: TRBD1
clone_size: NA

cdr3_aa: CASSPPPQGAVHIQYF
cdr3_nt: TGTGCCAGCTCACCACCACCACAGGGAGCTGTCCACATTCAGTACTTC
j_call: TRBJ2-4
cdr3_length: 16
v_call: TRBV18
d_call: NA
clone_size: NA

cdr3_aa: CASSGGPTGGELFF
cdr3_nt: TGTGCCAGTAGTGGAGGCCCCACGGGGGGGGAGCTGTTTTTT
j_call: TRBJ2-2
cdr3_length: 14
v_call: TRBV19
d_call: NA
clone_size: NA

cdr3_aa: CASSPLGQGVVETQYF
cdr3_nt: TGTGCCAGCTCACCACTGGGGCAGGGGGTCGTGGAGACCCAGTACTTC
j_call: TRBJ2-5
cdr3_length: 16
v_call: TRBV18
d_call: TRBD1
clone_size: NA

cdr3_aa: CASSPLSSGTGKAGDYGYTF
cdr3_nt: TGTGCCAGCTCACCCCTATCATCCGGGACAGGTAAAGCAGGCGACTATGGCTACACCTTC
j_call: TRBJ1-2
cdr3_length: 20
v_call: TRBV18
d_call: TRBD1
clone_size: NA

cdr3_aa: CASRQGFGNTIYF
cdr3_nt: TGTGCCAGCCGACAGGGTTTCGGAAACACCATATATTTT
j_call: TRBJ1-3
cdr3_length: 13
v_call: TRBV19
d_call: TRBD1
clone_size: NA

cdr3_aa: CASQATGSHGYTF
cdr3_nt: TGTGCCAGCCAGGCGACAGGGAGCCATGGCTACACCTTC
j_call: TRBJ1-2
cdr3_length: 13
v_call: TRBV6-5
d_call: TRBD1
clone_size: NA

cdr3_aa: CASSLAGVAGGYNEQFF
cdr3_nt: TGCGCCAGCAGCTTGGCCGGAGTAGCGGGGGGTTACAATGAGCAGTTCTTC
j_call: TRBJ2-1
cdr3_length: 17
v_call: TRBV5-1
d_call: TRBD2
clone_size: NA

cdr3_aa: CASRATGGTEAFF
cdr3_nt: TGTGCCAGCAGAGCAACAGGGGGCACTGAAGCTTTCTTT
j_call: TRBJ1-1
cdr3_length: 13
v_call: TRBV27
d_call: TRBD1
clone_size: once

cdr3_aa: CASSVGAISGNTIYF
cdr3_nt: TGTGCCAGCAGCGTAGGTGCGATCTCTGGAAACACCATATATTTT
j_call: TRBJ1-3
cdr3_length: 15
v_call: TRBV9
d_call: NA
clone_size: NA

cdr3_aa: CASSFRGLRDYIQYF
cdr3_nt: TGTGCCAGCAGCTTCCGCGGACTAAGGGATTACATTCAGTACTTC
j_call: TRBJ2-4
cdr3_length: 15
v_call: TRBV7-2
d_call: NA
clone_size: NA